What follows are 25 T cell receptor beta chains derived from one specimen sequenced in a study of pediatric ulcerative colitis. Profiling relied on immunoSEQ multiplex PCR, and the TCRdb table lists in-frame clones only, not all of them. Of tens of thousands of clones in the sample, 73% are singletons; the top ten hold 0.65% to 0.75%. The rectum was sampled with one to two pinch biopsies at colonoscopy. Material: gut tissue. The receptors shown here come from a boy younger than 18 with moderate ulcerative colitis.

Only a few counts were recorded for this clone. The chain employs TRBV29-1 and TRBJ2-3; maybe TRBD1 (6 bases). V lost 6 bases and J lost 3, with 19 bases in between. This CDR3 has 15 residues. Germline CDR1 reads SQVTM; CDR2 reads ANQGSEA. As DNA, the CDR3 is TGCAGCGTCCAAAGGGACGGCCAGGGGACAGATACGCAGTATTTT. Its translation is CSVQRDGQGTDTQYF.

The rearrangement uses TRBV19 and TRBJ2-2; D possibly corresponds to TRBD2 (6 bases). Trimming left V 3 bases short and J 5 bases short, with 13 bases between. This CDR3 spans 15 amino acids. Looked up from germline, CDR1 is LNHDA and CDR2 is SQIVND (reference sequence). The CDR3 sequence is CASSIWVGGTGELFF. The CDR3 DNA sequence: TGTGCCAGTAGTATCTGGGTCGGAGGGACCGGGGAGCTGTTTTTT.

The CDR3 reads CASSSESSYNSPLHF. CDR3 sequence (DNA): TGTGCCAGCAGCTCTGAGAGCTCCTATAATTCACCCCTCCACTTT. The J gene is TRBJ1-6, the V gene TRBV7-6; no reliable D call. From germline, CDR1 is SGHVS and CDR2 FNYEAQ. The CDR3 has 15 residues. The V and J ends lost 4 bases and 0 bases respectively, with 7 bases between them.

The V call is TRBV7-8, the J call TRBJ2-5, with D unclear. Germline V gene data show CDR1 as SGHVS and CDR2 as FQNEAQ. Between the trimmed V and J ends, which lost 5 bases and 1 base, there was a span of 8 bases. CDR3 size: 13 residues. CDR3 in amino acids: CASSRRPQETQYF. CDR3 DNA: TGTGCCAGCAGCCGTCGCCCCCAAGAGACCCAGTACTTC.

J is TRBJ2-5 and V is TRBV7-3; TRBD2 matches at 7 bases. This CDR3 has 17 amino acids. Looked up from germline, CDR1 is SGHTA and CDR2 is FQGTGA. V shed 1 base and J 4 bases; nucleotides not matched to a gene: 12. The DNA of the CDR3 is TGTGCCAGCAGCTTAAGGGGGACTACCTCTACCCCAGAGACCCAGTACTTC. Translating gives CASSLRGTTSTPETQYF.

CDR3 sequence reads: CASSSEGAGTEAFF. In DNA, the CDR3 is TGTGCCAGCAGCTCGGAGGGGGCCGGGACTGAAGCTTTCTTT. The chain links TRBV7-9 to TRBJ1-1, with 7 bases aligning to TRBD1. CDR1 SEHNR and CDR2 FQNEAQ come from the germline V gene (reference sequence). This CDR3 contains 14 residues. V dropped 4 bases and J dropped 5; count of bases not matched to a gene: 7.

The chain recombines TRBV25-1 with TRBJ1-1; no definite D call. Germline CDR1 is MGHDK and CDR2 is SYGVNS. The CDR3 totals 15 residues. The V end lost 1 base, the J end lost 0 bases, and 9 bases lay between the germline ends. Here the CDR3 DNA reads TGTGCCAGCAGTGAATTTACAGCCATGAACACTGAAGCTTTCTTT. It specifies CASSEFTAMNTEAFF.

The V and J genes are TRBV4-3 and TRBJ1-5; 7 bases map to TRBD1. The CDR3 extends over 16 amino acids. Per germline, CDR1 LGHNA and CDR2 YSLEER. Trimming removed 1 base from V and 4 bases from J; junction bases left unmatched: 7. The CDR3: CASSQGLTGSNQPQHF. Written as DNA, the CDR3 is TGCGCCAGCAGCCAAGGTTTGACAGGGAGTAATCAGCCCCAGCATTTT.

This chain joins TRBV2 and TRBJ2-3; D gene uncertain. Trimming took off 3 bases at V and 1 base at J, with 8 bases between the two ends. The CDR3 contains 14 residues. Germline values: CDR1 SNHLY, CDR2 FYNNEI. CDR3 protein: CASSEPDRTDTQYF. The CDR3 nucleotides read TGTGCCAGCAGTGAGCCAGATCGCACAGATACGCAGTATTTT.

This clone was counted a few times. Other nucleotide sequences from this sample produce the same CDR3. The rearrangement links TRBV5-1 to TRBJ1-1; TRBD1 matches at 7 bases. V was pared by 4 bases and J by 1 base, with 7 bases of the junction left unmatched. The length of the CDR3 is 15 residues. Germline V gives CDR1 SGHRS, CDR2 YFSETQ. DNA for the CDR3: TGCGCCAGCAGCCCCGGACAGGTTTGGAACACTGAAGCTTTCTTT. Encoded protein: CASSPGQVWNTEAFF.

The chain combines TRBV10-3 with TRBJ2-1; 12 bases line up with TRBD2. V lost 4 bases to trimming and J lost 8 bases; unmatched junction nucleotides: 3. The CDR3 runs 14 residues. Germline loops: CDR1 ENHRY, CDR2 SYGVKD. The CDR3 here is CAISGTSGTYEQFF. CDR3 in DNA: TGTGCCATCAGTGGGACTAGCGGGACGTATGAGCAGTTCTTC.

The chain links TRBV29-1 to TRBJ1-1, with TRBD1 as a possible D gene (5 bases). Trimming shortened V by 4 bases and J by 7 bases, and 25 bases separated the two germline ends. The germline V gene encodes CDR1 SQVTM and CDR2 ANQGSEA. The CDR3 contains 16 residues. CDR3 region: CSVAGLEAPVHREAFF. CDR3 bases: TGCAGCGTTGCAGGGCTCGAGGCTCCCGTCCACCGTGAAGCTTTCTTT.

In DNA, the CDR3 is TGTGCCAGCAGCGTAGTGGATCAGGGGGGAACTGGCTACACCTTC. As protein: CASSVVDQGGTGYTF. The V and J genes are TRBV9 and TRBJ1-2; 7 bases map to TRBD1. Trimming took 0 bases from V and 7 from J; bases not matched to a gene: 9. CDR1 and CDR2 from the germline V gene are SGDLS and YYNGEE. The CDR3 is 15 residues long.

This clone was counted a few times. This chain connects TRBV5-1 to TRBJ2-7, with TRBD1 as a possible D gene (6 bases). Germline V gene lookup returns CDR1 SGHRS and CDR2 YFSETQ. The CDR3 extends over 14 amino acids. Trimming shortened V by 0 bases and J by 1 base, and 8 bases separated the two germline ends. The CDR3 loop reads CASSLDRVSYEQYF. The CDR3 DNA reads TGCGCCAGCAGCTTGGACAGGGTGTCCTACGAGCAGTACTTC.

CDR3 in amino acids: CASSSWTGETQYF. Here the CDR3 DNA reads TGTGCCAGCAGCTCCTGGACAGGGGAGACCCAGTACTTC. The rearrangement joins TRBV7-6 to TRBJ2-5; 8 nucleotides align to TRBD1. The germline CDR1 and CDR2 sequences are SGHVS and FNYEAQ. The CDR3 length is 13 residues. Trimming took 4 bases from V and 5 from J; bases not matched to a gene: 3.

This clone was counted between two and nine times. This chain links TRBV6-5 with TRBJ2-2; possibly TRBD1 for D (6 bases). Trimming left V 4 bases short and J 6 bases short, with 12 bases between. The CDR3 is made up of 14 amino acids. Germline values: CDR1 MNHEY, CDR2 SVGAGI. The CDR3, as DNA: TGTGCCAGCAGTTTAAACAGGGATCCCGGGGAGCTGTTTTTT. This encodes CASSLNRDPGELFF.

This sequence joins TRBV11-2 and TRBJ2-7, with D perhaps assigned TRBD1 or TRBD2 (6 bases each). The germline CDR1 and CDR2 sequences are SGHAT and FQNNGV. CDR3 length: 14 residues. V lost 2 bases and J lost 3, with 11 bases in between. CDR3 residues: CASSLKGGIYEQYF. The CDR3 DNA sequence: TGTGCCAGCAGCTTAAAGGGGGGCATCTACGAGCAGTACTTC.

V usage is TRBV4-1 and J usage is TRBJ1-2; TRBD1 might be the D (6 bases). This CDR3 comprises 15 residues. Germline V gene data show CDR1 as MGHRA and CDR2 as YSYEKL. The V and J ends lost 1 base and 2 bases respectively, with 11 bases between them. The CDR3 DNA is TGCGCCAGCAGCCAAGGGCAGGGGAAAAACTATGGCTACACCTTC. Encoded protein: CASSQGQGKNYGYTF.

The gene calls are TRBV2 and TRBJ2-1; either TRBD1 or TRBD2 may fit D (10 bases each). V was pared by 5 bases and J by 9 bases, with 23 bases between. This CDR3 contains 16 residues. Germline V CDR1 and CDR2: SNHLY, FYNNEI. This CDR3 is CASSLGQGVAGGEQFF. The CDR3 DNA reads TGTGCCAGCAGTCTCGGACAGGGGGTAGCGGGAGGTGAGCAGTTCTTC.

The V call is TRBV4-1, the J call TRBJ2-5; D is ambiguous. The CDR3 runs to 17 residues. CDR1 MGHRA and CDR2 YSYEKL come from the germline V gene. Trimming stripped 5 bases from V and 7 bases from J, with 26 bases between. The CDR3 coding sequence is TGCGCCAGCAGCTATCAAGATCGGGTTGACGGAATGGCGACCCAGTACTTC. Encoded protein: CASSYQDRVDGMATQYF.

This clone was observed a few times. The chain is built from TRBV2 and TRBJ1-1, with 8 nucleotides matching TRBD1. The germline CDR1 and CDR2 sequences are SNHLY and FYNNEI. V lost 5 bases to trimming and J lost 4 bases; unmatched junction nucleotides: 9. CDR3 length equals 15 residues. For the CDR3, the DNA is TGTGCCAGCAGTAATACCGACAGGGGCAGCACTGAAGCTTTCTTT. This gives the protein CASSNTDRGSTEAFF.

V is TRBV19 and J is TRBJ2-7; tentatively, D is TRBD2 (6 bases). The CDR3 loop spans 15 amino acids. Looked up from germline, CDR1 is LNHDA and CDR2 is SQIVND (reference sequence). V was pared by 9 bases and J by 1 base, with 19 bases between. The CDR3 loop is CASRFNGGESYEQYF. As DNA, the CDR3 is TGTGCCAGCCGTTTTAACGGCGGGGAGTCCTACGAGCAGTACTTC.

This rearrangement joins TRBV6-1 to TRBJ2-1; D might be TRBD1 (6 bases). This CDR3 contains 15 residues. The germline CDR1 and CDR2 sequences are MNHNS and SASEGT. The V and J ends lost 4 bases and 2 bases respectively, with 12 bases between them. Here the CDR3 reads CASSVGQGPYNEQFF. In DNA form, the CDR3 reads TGTGCCAGCAGTGTTGGGCAGGGGCCCTACAATGAGCAGTTCTTC.

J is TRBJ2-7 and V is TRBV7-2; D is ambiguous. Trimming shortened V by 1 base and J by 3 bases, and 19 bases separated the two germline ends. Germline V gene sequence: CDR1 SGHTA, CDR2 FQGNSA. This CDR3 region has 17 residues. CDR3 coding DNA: TGTGCCAGCAGCTTAGATCTGACTTTGAGGTCAGGCTACGAGCAGTACTTC. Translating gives CASSLDLTLRSGYEQYF.

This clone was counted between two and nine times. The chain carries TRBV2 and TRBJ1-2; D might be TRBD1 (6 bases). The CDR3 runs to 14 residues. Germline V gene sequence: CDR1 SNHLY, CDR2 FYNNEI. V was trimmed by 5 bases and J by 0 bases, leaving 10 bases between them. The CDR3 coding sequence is TGTGCCAGCAGTCAACAGGGACCTAACTATGGCTACACCTTC. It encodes CASSQQGPNYGYTF.